A selection of T cell receptor beta chains follows, all from one sample in a study of cytomegalovirus exposure and HLA in healthy donors. Sequencing was performed with immunoSEQ multiplex PCR; in TCRdb, only in-frame clones are kept and a portion is missing. The sample has some 150,000 clones; about 87% are singletons. The sequencing input was PBMCs. All receptors derive from a woman aged 25 to 39 in good health and CMV-seronegative. Each CDR3 is given with its conserved first and last residue. D genes are given only for firm matches. The size field is filled for only some rows; it gives once, few, many or a size class.

d_call	v_call	j_call	clone_size	cdr3_nt	cdr3_aa
NA	TRBV7-2	TRBJ1-2	NA	TGTGCCAGCAGCACCGGACAGTCCTTCTCTGGCTACACCTTC	CASSTGQSFSGYTF
TRBD1	TRBV5-6	TRBJ1-5	NA	TGTGCCAGCAGCACCGGGACAGGCTCAAATCAGCCCCAGCATTTT	CASSTGTGSNQPQHF
NA	TRBV27	TRBJ1-1	NA	TGTGCCAGCAGTTTAACACGTCTGAACACTGAAGCTTTCTTT	CASSLTRLNTEAFF
TRBD1	TRBV7-8	TRBJ2-2	NA	TGTGCCAGCAGCTTAACCGGGACAGGCTTTGGCGGGGAGCTGTTTTTT	CASSLTGTGFGGELFF
NA	TRBV12-5	TRBJ2-2	NA	TGTGCTAGTGGTACCCCAGCAGGGGGAGGTCCCGATGGGGACACCGGGGAGCTGTTTTTT	CASGTPAGGGPDGDTGELFF
TRBD1	TRBV5-1	TRBJ1-1	NA	TGCGCCAGCAGCTTGGTCTGGACAGGGGGCACTGAAGCTTTCTTT	CASSLVWTGGTEAFF
NA	TRBV18	TRBJ1-2	NA	TGTGCCAGCTCACGTGCCGGGACTCATGGCTACACCTTC	CASSRAGTHGYTF
TRBD2	TRBV6-5	TRBJ2-2	NA	TGTGCCAGCAGAAGGACTAGCGGTACCGGGGAGCTGTTTTTT	CASRRTSGTGELFF
NA	TRBV2	TRBJ2-7	NA	TGTGCCAGCAGTCTCGAGGGGGGGAGATACGAGCAGTACTTC	CASSLEGGRYEQYF
TRBD1	TRBV27	TRBJ1-5	few	TGTGCCAGCGGGCAGGAGGGGGCTCCGGAACAGCCCCAGCATTTT	CASGQEGAPEQPQHF
TRBD1	TRBV27	TRBJ1-2	NA	TGTGCCAGCAGTTTCCGATGGACAGGGTCTAACTATGGCTACACCTTC	CASSFRWTGSNYGYTF
NA	TRBV7-6	TRBJ1-1	few	TGTGCCAGCAGCTCCCATTTCACTGAAGCTTTCTTT	CASSSHFTEAFF
NA	TRBV6-5	TRBJ1-1	NA	TGTGCCAGCAGGAGCGGAGGGAACACTGAAGCTTTCTTT	CASRSGGNTEAFF
NA	TRBV11-3	TRBJ2-2	NA	TGTGCCAGCAGCCTTGAGTTAGGATCCGGGACATTGAACACCGGGGAGCTGTTTTTT	CASSLELGSGTLNTGELFF
NA	TRBV7-2	TRBJ1-1	NA	TGTGCCAGCAGCCTCGGACTCCCGGGGGTCGGCATGAACACTGAAGCTTTCTTT	CASSLGLPGVGMNTEAFF
TRBD1	TRBV5-6	TRBJ2-7	NA	TGTGCCAGCAGCCCCCGCCGGGACAGGGTGGCCTACGAGCAGTACTTC	CASSPRRDRVAYEQYF
TRBD2	TRBV7-8	TRBJ2-7	NA	TGTGCCAGCAGCTTAGACCGGACTAGCGGCTACGAGCAGTACTTC	CASSLDRTSGYEQYF
TRBD2	TRBV7-9	TRBJ2-1	many	TGTGCCAGCAGCTTAGTGGGCCTAGCGGATTACTACAATGAGCAGTTCTTC	CASSLVGLADYYNEQFF
TRBD2	TRBV19	TRBJ2-1	NA	TGTGCCAGTACCATTAGCGGGGGGGGCGCTGAGCAGTTCTTC	CASTISGGGAEQFF
NA	TRBV9	TRBJ2-3	NA	TGTGCCAGCAGCTTCGGGGTTCGACCAGATACGCAGTATTTT	CASSFGVRPDTQYF
NA	TRBV10-3	TRBJ2-5	NA	TGTGCCATCAGTGAGCCCAATACAGGGAGAGAGACCCAGTACTTC	CAISEPNTGRETQYF
TRBD1	TRBV4-1	TRBJ1-2	NA	TGCGCCAGCAGCCAAGGTTCGCCGACAGGGGTCGGCTACACCTTC	CASSQGSPTGVGYTF
TRBD2	TRBV6-6	TRBJ2-7	NA	TGTGCCAGCAGTTACAAGGGAGCGGGGGTTGACTACGAGCAGTACTTC	CASSYKGAGVDYEQYF
TRBD1	TRBV6-5	TRBJ2-7	NA	TGTGCCAGCAGCAGGGGGCACGCTTCCTACGAGCAGTACTTC	CASSRGHASYEQYF
NA	TRBV11-2	TRBJ1-4	few	TGTGCCAGCAGCGTCCGGGGAGACCCAAATGAAAAACTGTTTTTT	CASSVRGDPNEKLFF
NA	TRBV30	TRBJ1-1	NA	TGTGCCTGGGGTAGGAACACTGAAGCTTTCTTT	CAWGRNTEAFF
NA	TRBV2	TRBJ1-1	NA	TGTGCCACTCTGCGGGGAACGGGGGCTTTCTTT	CATLRGTGAFF
NA	TRBV6-1	TRBJ2-7	NA	TGTGCCAGCAGTGATGGGGCAGGGCCGTACGAGCAGTACTTC	CASSDGAGPYEQYF
TRBD1	TRBV29-1	TRBJ2-5	NA	TGCAGCGTTGGCCGGGGACAGGGGGTTCGGCGCGAGACCCAGTACTTC	CSVGRGQGVRRETQYF
NA	TRBV4-3	TRBJ2-3	NA	TGCGCCAGCAGCCGGAGCGGTGTAGCAGATACGCAGTATTTT	CASSRSGVADTQYF
NA	TRBV6-5	TRBJ1-2	few	TGTGCCAGCACCCCGACCCGGGGTGGTGGCTACACCTTC	CASTPTRGGGYTF
NA	TRBV28	TRBJ1-5	NA	TGTGCCAGCAGTTTACCAGACACCAATCAGCCCCAGCATTTT	CASSLPDTNQPQHF
NA	TRBV29-1	TRBJ1-2	NA	TGCAGCGTTCCCGGGTGGAACGGCGGTGGCTACACCTTC	CSVPGWNGGGYTF
TRBD1	TRBV27	TRBJ2-7	NA	TGTGCCAGCAGTTCGGGACAGGGCCCCTACGAGCAGTACTTC	CASSSGQGPYEQYF
TRBD1	TRBV2	TRBJ2-7	NA	TGTGCCAGCAGGACGTTTGGAGACAGGGACAGAACCTACGAGCAGTACTTC	CASRTFGDRDRTYEQYF
TRBD1	TRBV6-1	TRBJ1-1	NA	TGTGCCAGCAGTGATGCCGGGACAGGGCGGACTGAAGCTTTCTTT	CASSDAGTGRTEAFF
NA	TRBV6-5	TRBJ2-1	NA	TGTGCCAGCAGTTACGGGGGACTTTACAATGAGCAGTTCTTC	CASSYGGLYNEQFF
NA	TRBV2	TRBJ2-2	NA	TGTGCCAGCAGTGAAGGGGAGACCTTCACCGGGGAGCTGTTTTTT	CASSEGETFTGELFF
NA	TRBV5-4	TRBJ2-5	NA	TGTGCCAGCAGTCCTAGCGCTGGGGGAACAGAGACCCAGTACTTC	CASSPSAGGTETQYF
NA	TRBV19	TRBJ1-1	NA	TGTGCCAGTAGTATTACGAGTCTACTAACTGAAGCTTTCTTT	CASSITSLLTEAFF
NA	TRBV5-6	TRBJ1-4	NA	TGTGCCAGCAGCCCGATGCGGGGTGAAAAACTGTTTTTT	CASSPMRGEKLFF
NA	TRBV7-8	TRBJ2-7	NA	TGTGCCAGCAGCTTTACAGACAGGCTTTTCTCCTACGAGCAGTACTTC	CASSFTDRLFSYEQYF
NA	TRBV6-6	TRBJ1-1	once	TGTGCCAGCAGTTACCCCCCGGACACTGAAGCTTTCTTT	CASSYPPDTEAFF
TRBD1	TRBV4-3	TRBJ1-6	NA	TGCGCCAGCAGCCAACGGACAGGGGATAATTCACCCCTCCACTTT	CASSQRTGDNSPLHF
TRBD2	TRBV11-2	TRBJ2-5	NA	TGTGCCAGCAGCTTAGGGGGCGGGGGGCAAGAGACCCAGTACTTC	CASSLGGGGQETQYF